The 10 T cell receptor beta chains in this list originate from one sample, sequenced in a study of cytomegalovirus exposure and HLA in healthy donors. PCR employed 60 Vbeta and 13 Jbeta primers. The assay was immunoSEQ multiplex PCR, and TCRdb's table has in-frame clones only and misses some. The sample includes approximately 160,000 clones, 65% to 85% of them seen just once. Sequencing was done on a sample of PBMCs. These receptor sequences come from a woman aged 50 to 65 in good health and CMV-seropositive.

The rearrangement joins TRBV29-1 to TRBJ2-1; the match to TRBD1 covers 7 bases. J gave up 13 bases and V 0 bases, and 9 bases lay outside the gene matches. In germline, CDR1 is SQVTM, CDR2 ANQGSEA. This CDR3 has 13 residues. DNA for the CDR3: TGCAGCGTTGAAGAGAACAGGGGTAGAACCCAGTTCTTC. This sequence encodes CSVEENRGRTQFF.

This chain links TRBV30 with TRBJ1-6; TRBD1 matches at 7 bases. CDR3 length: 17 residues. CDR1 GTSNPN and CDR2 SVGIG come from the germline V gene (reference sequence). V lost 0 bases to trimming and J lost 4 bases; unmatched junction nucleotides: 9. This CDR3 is CAWSVGGQLLYNSPLHF. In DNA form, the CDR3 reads TGTGCCTGGAGTGTTGGGGGACAGCTACTTTATAATTCACCCCTCCACTTT.

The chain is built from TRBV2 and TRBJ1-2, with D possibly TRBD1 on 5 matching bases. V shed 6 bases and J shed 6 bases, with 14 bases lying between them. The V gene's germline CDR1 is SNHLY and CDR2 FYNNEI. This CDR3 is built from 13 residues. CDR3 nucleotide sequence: TGTGCCAGCAGCCCACGGGGGAGCGATGGCTACACCTTC. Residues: CASSPRGSDGYTF.

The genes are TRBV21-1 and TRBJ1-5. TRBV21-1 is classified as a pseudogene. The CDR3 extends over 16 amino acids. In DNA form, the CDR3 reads TGTGCCAGCAGCAAGGGGGGGGGAAACAGAAATCAGCCCCAGCATTTT. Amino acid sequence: CASSKGGGNRNQPQHF.

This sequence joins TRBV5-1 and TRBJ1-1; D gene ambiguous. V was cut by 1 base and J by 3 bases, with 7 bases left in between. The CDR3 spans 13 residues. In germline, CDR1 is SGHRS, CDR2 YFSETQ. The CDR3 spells CASSLWADTEAFF. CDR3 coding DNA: TGCGCCAGCAGCTTGTGGGCAGACACTGAAGCTTTCTTT.

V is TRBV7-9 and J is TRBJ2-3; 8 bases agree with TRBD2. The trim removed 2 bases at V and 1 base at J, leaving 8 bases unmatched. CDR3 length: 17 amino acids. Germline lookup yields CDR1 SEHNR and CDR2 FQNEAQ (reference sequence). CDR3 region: CASSLRGGLGGTDTQYF. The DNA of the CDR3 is TGTGCCAGCAGCTTACGGGGGGGACTAGGAGGCACAGATACGCAGTATTTT.

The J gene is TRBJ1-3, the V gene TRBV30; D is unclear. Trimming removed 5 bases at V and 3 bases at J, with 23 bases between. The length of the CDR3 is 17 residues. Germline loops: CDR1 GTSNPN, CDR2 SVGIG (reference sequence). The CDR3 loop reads CAWERASSLLFGNTIYF. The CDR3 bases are TGTGCCTGGGAGAGAGCCTCTTCCCTTCTATTTGGAAACACCATATATTTT.

The CDR3 bases are TGTGCCTGGAGGGACCGGGACACATCCCAGTCGGCTTTCTTT. This translates into CAWRDRDTSQSAFF. The V gene is TRBV30, the J gene TRBJ1-1; D possibly corresponds to TRBD1 (6 bases). The CDR3 consists of 14 residues. The germline CDR1 and CDR2 sequences are GTSNPN and SVGIG (reference sequence). With 3 bases removed from V and 11 bases from J, the gap between germline ends came to 22 bases.

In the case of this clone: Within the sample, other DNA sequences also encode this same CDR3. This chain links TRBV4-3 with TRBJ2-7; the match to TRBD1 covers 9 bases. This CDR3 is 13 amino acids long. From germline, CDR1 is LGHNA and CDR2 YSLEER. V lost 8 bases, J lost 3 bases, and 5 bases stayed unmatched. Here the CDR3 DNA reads TGCGCCAGCTCGAGGGACAGGGTCTACGAGCAGTACTTC. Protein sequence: CASSRDRVYEQYF.

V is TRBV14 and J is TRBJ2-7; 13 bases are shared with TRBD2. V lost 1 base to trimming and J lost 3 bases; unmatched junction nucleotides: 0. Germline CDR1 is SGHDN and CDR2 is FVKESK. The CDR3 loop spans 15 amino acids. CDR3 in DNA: TGTGCCAGCAGCCAAGGGACTAGCGGGAGCTACGAGCAGTACTTC. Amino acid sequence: CASSQGTSGSYEQYF.